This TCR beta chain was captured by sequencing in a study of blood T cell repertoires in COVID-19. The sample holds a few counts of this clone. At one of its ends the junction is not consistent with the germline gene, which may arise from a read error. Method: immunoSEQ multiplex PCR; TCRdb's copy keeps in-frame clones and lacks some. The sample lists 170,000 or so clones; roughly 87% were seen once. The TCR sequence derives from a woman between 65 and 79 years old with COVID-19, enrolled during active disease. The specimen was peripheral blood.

The CDR3 DNA follows: TGTGCCAGCAGTGAAAGGCCAGGGGGCAATCCCCGCTTC. Translating gives CASSERPGGNPRF. This chain uses TRBV2 with TRBJ1-2; 8 positions agree with TRBD1. Germline V gene lookup returns CDR1 SNHLY and CDR2 FYNNEI. This CDR3 region has 13 residues.